The 27 T cell receptor beta chains below were found in one sample sequenced in a study of control samples from healthy donors and cancer patients. This table comes from immunoSEQ multiplex PCR, and its TCRdb copy is limited to in-frame clones, with some not included. The sample lists about 92,000 clones, approximately 82% occurring once. The specimen was blood. The source is a woman aged 55-69 years in good health.

This clone has just one count. J is TRBJ2-3 and V is TRBV19, with D possibly matching TRBD2 (7 bases). V was cut by 6 bases and J by 2 bases, with 15 bases left in between. The length of the CDR3 is 15 residues. Germline assignment: CDR1 LNHDA and CDR2 SQIVND (reference sequence). CDR3 residues: CASSRTGGSTDTQYF. CDR3 nucleotide sequence: TGTGCCAGTAGCAGGACGGGGGGCTCCACAGATACGCAGTATTTT.

J is TRBJ1-2 and V is TRBV11-3; 9 bases map to TRBD1. The V and J ends lost 8 bases and 7 bases, in that order; junction bases with no gene match: 5. This CDR3 contains 12 residues. Germline CDR1 SGHNT, CDR2 YENEEA. DNA of the CDR3: TGTGCCAGCCCAGGGACAGGGAGTGGCTACACCTTC. Encoded protein: CASPGTGSGYTF.

The chain employs TRBV28 and TRBJ2-7, with no clear D. V shed 10 bases and J shed 5 bases, with 15 bases lying between them. Germline values: CDR1 MDHEN, CDR2 SYDVKM. This CDR3 is 12 amino acids long. CDR3 region: CATSVTTDEQYF. Here the CDR3 DNA reads TGTGCCACCTCTGTGACAACGGACGAGCAGTACTTC.

V and J are TRBV10-3 and TRBJ1-6; D perhaps matches TRBD1 (6 bases). The CDR3 is made up of 11 amino acids. Trimming removed 7 bases from V and 16 bases from J, with 14 bases in between. From germline, CDR1 is ENHRY and CDR2 SYGVKD. This chain's CDR3 is CAIMRGGALHF. DNA of the CDR3: TGTGCCATCATGAGGGGGGGCGCTCTCCACTTT.

This chain links TRBV4-3 with TRBJ1-1; 9 nucleotides align to TRBD1. This CDR3 is built from 15 residues. Germline V gene lookup returns CDR1 LGHNA and CDR2 YSLEER. The J segment lost 6 bases and the V segment lost 0 bases, leaving 5 bases of the junction unmatched. CDR3 bases: TGCGCCAGCAGCCAAGACCGGGGGACAGGGCCTGAAGCTTTCTTT. Amino acid sequence: CASSQDRGTGPEAFF.

The sample holds a few counts of this clone. This chain uses TRBV19 with TRBJ2-3; TRBD1 matches at 8 bases. Trimming removed 5 bases from V and 5 bases from J; junction bases left unmatched: 15. Germline V gene sequence: CDR1 LNHDA, CDR2 SQIVND (reference sequence). This CDR3 is built from 17 residues. In DNA form, the CDR3 reads TGTGCCAGTAGTGCCTCCGGGACAGGATCGACCTTAGATACGCAGTATTTT. This codes for CASSASGTGSTLDTQYF. The variable domain in full, completed from reference TRBV19 and TRBJ2-3, reads DGGITQSPKYLFRKEGQNVTLSCEQNLNHDAMYWYRQDPGQGLRLIYYSQIVNDFQKGDIAEGYSVSREKKESFPLTVTSAQKNPTAFYLCASSASGTGSTLDTQYFGPGTRLTVL.

Worth noting for this clone: An end of the junction does not agree with germline; a read error may underlie this. CDR3 bases: TGTGCCAGCCGCTTGGGCGGCTCTAGCACAGATACGCAGTATTTT. Protein product: CASRLGGSSTDTQYF. The chain carries TRBV7-2 and TRBJ2-3; D not resolved. The CDR3 loop spans 15 amino acids. Germline loops: CDR1 SGHTA, CDR2 FQGNSA.

This clone was observed a handful of times. The rearrangement joins TRBV10-3 to TRBJ1-6; 8 bases line up with TRBD1. Germline V gives CDR1 ENHRY, CDR2 SYGVKD. Losses at the gene ends were 6 bases for V and 3 bases for J; bases not matched to a gene: 7. There are 16 residues in the CDR3. The CDR3 spells CAIRSTGVNYNSPLHF. DNA for the CDR3: TGTGCCATCAGATCGACAGGGGTGAACTATAATTCACCCCTCCACTTT.

The table lists this clone with a count of one. The J gene is TRBJ1-1, the V gene TRBV28; D call uncertain. The V gene's germline CDR1 is MDHEN and CDR2 SYDVKM. The CDR3 spans 13 residues. Trimming cost V 7 bases and J 4 bases, with 13 bases left between them. CDR3 sequence (DNA): TGTGCCAGCACCTCCATTGGGGTCACTGAAGCTTTCTTT. As protein: CASTSIGVTEAFF.

This clone has just one count. The chain joins TRBV29-1 to TRBJ2-6; 10 nucleotides agree with TRBD2. V shed 6 bases, J shed 3 bases, and the junction held 5 bases outside the gene matches. The CDR3 runs 15 residues. Germline V gene lookup returns CDR1 SQVTM and CDR2 ANQGSEA. CDR3 coding DNA: TGCAGCGTCATCCTAGCGGGAGTTGGGGCCAACGTCCTGACTTTC. Protein: CSVILAGVGANVLTF.

The rearrangement links TRBV7-2 to TRBJ2-7; D is unclear. In germline, CDR1 is SGHTA, CDR2 FQGNSA. V lost 5 bases and J lost 2, with 10 bases in between. The CDR3 has 13 amino acids. As DNA, the CDR3 is TGTGCCAGCAGCATCGACGCAGCCTACGAGCAGTACTTC. Protein product: CASSIDAAYEQYF.

J is TRBJ1-1 and V is TRBV10-3, with D possibly being TRBD1 (5 bases). V gave up 3 bases and J gave up 5 bases, with 13 bases separating them. CDR3 length equals 14 residues. Germline loops: CDR1 ENHRY, CDR2 SYGVKD. The CDR3 DNA is TGTGCCATCAGTGAAGTAGGGGCGCGTACTGAAGCTTTCTTT. Amino acids: CAISEVGARTEAFF.

The chain combines TRBV29-1 with TRBJ1-1; D is unclear. V lost 6 bases to trimming and J lost 1 base, with 12 bases between them. The CDR3 has 13 amino acids. CDR1 and CDR2 from the germline V gene are SQVTM and ANQGSEA. CDR3 in DNA: TGCAGCGTAGAAACTGACACGAACACTGAAGCTTTCTTT. Residues: CSVETDTNTEAFF.

The rearrangement joins TRBV2 to TRBJ1-2; D is possibly TRBD1 (5 bases). This CDR3 region has 14 residues. Trimming shortened V by 6 bases and J by 5 bases, and 16 bases separated the two germline ends. Germline assignment: CDR1 SNHLY and CDR2 FYNNEI. The chain's CDR3 is CASRTPQGPYGYTF. DNA for the CDR3: TGTGCCAGCAGGACCCCGCAGGGACCTTATGGCTACACCTTC.

The V gene is TRBV7-6, the J gene TRBJ2-5; perhaps TRBD2 as D (6 bases). The germline CDR1 and CDR2 sequences are SGHVS and FNYEAQ. The CDR3 sequence is 17 residues long. Between the trimmed V and J ends, which lost 1 base and 9 bases, there was a span of 24 bases. In nucleotides, the CDR3 is TGTGCCAGCAGCTTAGGCAATCCCGGGAGCCCTCAAGGGGCCCAGTACTTC. This codes for CASSLGNPGSPQGAQYF.

About this clone: A read error may produce the germline difference seen at one junction end. Other DNA sequences of this sample code for an identical CDR3. The J gene is TRBJ2-7, the V gene TRBV27, with D perhaps matching TRBD2 (6 bases). This CDR3 region has 16 residues. Germline loops: CDR1 MNHEY, CDR2 SMNVEV (reference sequence). CDR3 DNA sequence: TGTGCCAGCAGTCCGCACGACCCCGCGGTGGACTACGAACAGTACTTC. Protein product: CASSPHDPAVDYEQYF.

This rearrangement joins TRBV7-9 to TRBJ2-7; TRBD2 is a possible D gene (5 bases). CDR1 is SEHNR, CDR2 FQNEAQ, per germline (reference sequence). The ends were cut back, 1 base at V and 3 bases at J, with 10 bases in the middle. The CDR3 is made up of 14 amino acids. In nucleotides, the CDR3 is TGTGCCAGCAGCTTAGAGGGCGGGCGCTACGAGCAGTACTTC. Protein sequence: CASSLEGGRYEQYF.

This clone was seen repeatedly, ten times or more. This chain joins TRBV6-5 and TRBJ1-5; 9 bases are shared with TRBD1. V was pared by 6 bases and J by 5 bases, with 5 bases of the junction left unmatched. Per germline, CDR1 MNHEY and CDR2 SVGAGI. The CDR3 extends over 14 amino acids. CDR3 amino acids: CASSATGGYQPQHF. CDR3 coding DNA: TGTGCCAGCAGCGCGACAGGGGGTTATCAGCCCCAGCATTTT.

The gene calls are TRBV7-7 and TRBJ2-5; D perhaps matches TRBD1 (5 bases). CDR1 is SSHAT and CDR2 is FNYEAQ in the germline V gene (reference sequence). This CDR3 is 14 amino acids long. Trimming removed 1 base at V and 0 bases at J, with 6 bases between. The CDR3 region is CASSLGTNQETQYF. As DNA, the CDR3 is TGTGCCAGCAGCTTAGGGACAAACCAAGAGACCCAGTACTTC.

The chain uses TRBV7-2 and TRBJ2-7; D is perhaps TRBD1 (5 bases). V shed 1 base and J shed 3 bases, with 7 bases lying between them. This CDR3 region has 13 residues. Looked up from germline, CDR1 is SGHTA and CDR2 is FQGNSA. CDR3 bases: TGTGCCAGCAGCTTAGGACAGCTCTACGAGCAGTACTTC. This translates into CASSLGQLYEQYF.

This clone has a handful of counts. The gene calls are TRBV11-2 and TRBJ1-6; D unclear. The CDR3 spans 15 residues. Germline CDR1 is SGHAT and CDR2 is FQNNGV. V lost 3 bases and J lost 10, with 16 bases in between. As DNA, the CDR3 is TGTGCCAGCAGCTTCGGAGGCGGGAAACCCTCACCCCTCCACTTT. Translated, it gives CASSFGGGKPSPLHF.

This clone was counted between two and nine times. V is TRBV12-3 or TRBV12-4 and J is TRBJ1-1, with 7 bases lining up with TRBD1. The ends lost 4 bases at V and 10 bases at J; junction bases unmatched: 6. The CDR3 totals 12 residues. CDR3 nucleotide sequence: TGTGCCAGCAGTTCACAGGGGCGGGTAGCTTTCTTT. It is translated as CASSSQGRVAFF.

V and J are TRBV28 and TRBJ2-2; 7 bases agree with TRBD1. The germline gives CDR1 MDHEN, CDR2 SYDVKM. V lost 4 bases to trimming and J lost 0 bases; unmatched junction nucleotides: 11. This CDR3 spans 18 amino acids. CDR3 sequence reads: CASSYPPPGQTNTGELFF. Written as DNA, the CDR3 is TGTGCCAGCAGTTATCCCCCCCCGGGACAGACGAACACCGGGGAGCTGTTTTTT.

The chain's CDR3 is CASREGQAGNQPQHF. The CDR3 DNA reads as TGTGCCAGCAGAGAGGGACAGGCGGGCAATCAGCCCCAGCATTTT. J is TRBJ1-5 and V is TRBV6-6; 8 nucleotides align to TRBD1. In germline, CDR1 is MNHNY, CDR2 SVGAGI (reference sequence). This CDR3 is 15 amino acids long. Unmatched junction bases numbered 6, after V lost 6 bases and J lost 2 bases.

Only one count was recorded for this clone. This chain uses TRBV10-3 with TRBJ2-3; D is unclear. This CDR3 region has 11 residues. Germline CDR1 is ENHRY and CDR2 is SYGVKD. The V end lost 3 bases, the J end lost 7 bases, and 5 bases lay between the germline ends. CDR3 residues: CAISDLNTQYF. In nucleotides, the CDR3 is TGTGCCATCAGTGACCTAAATACGCAGTATTTT.

This clone was picked up a small number of times. This chain uses TRBV28 with TRBJ2-1, with 8 nucleotides matching TRBD1. CDR1 is MDHEN, CDR2 SYDVKM, per germline. Trimming cost V 8 bases and J 9 bases; bases outside gene matches: 12. This CDR3 comprises 14 residues. Here the CDR3 DNA reads TGTGCCAGCGGCGCCACCGAAACAGGGGGTGAGCAGTTCTTC. Translating gives CASGATETGGEQFF.

V usage is TRBV6-2 or TRBV6-3 and J usage is TRBJ1-5; D is ambiguous. The germline V and J ends were trimmed by 5 bases and 0 bases, with 14 bases remaining between them. The CDR3 is 16 residues long. CDR1 is MNHEY, CDR2 SVGEGT, per germline. CDR3 sequence reads: CASSSQAKYSNQPQHF. The CDR3 DNA reads TGTGCCAGCAGTAGCCAGGCGAAGTATAGCAATCAGCCCCAGCATTTT.